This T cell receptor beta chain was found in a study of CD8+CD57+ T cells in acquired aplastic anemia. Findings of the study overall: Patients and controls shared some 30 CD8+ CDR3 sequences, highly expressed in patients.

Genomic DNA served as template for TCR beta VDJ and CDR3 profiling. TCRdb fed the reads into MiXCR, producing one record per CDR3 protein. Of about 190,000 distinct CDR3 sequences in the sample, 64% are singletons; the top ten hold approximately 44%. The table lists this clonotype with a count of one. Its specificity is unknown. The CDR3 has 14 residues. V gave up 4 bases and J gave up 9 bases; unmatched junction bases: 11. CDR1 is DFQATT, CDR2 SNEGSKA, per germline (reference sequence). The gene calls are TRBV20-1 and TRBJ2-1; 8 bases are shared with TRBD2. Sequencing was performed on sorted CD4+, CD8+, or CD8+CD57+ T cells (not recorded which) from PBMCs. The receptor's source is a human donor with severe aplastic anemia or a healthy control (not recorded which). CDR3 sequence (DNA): TGCAGTGCTAAATTAGCGGGGAGGACGGGTGAGCAGTTCTTC. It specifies CSAKLAGRTGEQFF.